This TCR beta chain was sequenced for a study of T-cell reconstitution after alpha-beta-depleted transplantation in children. Germline V CDR1 and CDR2: MNHEY, SMNVEV (reference sequence). The ends were cut back, 1 base at V and 0 bases at J, with 10 bases in the middle. This CDR3 has 16 residues. This clonotype was observed many times. The antigen remains undetermined. Findings and limits, study-wide: As was reported, about two months after transplant, alpha-beta T cells came from several hundred expanded graft clones. Newly generated T cells supplied most T-cell counts and diversity one year post-transplant.

Construction of the TCRbeta library involved unique molecular identifiers. TCRdb independently ran MiXCR on the PCR reads; one entry per CDR3 protein. Of almost 250,000 distinct CDR3 sequences listed, more than 20% are singletons. The clonotype was recovered from a girl aged 2 to 10 with Fanconi anemia, due to receive a stem cell transplant. The specimen was PBMCs, collected before TCRalphabeta/CD19-depleted stem cell transplant. The chain uses TRBV27 and TRBJ2-1; D gene ambiguous. The CDR3 is CASSLLYKSSYNEQFF. The CDR3 region has the DNA TGTGCCAGCAGTTTATTGTATAAGAGCTCCTACAATGAGCAGTTCTTC.